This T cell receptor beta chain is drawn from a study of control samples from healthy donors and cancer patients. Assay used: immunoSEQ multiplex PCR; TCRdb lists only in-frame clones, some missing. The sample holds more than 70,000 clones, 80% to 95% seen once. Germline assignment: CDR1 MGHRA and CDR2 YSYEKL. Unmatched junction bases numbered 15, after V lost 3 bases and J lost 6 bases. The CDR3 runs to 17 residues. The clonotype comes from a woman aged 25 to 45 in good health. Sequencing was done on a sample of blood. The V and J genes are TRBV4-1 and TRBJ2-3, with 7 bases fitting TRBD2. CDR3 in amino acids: CASSHLGLGYEGDTQYF. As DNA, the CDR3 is TGCGCCAGCAGCCACCTCGGACTAGGTTATGAGGGGGATACGCAGTATTTT.